Presented here are 3 T cell receptor beta chains from one specimen sequenced in a study of blood T cell repertoires in COVID-19. Using immunoSEQ multiplex PCR, the repertoire was profiled, and TCRdb retains in-frame clones only, with some absent. The table lists about 200,000 clones, less than 95% of them singletons. The source material was peripheral blood. The source is a man aged 25 to 45 with COVID-19, enrolled during active disease.

This clone was detected a few times. The gene calls are TRBV18 and TRBJ2-3; TRBD2 aligns across 13 bases. V shed 0 bases and J 2 bases; nucleotides not matched to a gene: 8. Looked up from germline, CDR1 is KGHSH and CDR2 is LQKENI. This CDR3 has 19 residues. CDR3 sequence reads: CASSPPEGLAGATTDTQYF. The CDR3 DNA reads as TGTGCCAGCTCACCACCGGAAGGACTAGCGGGGGCCACCACAGATACGCAGTATTTT. The variable domain in full, with the rest retrieved from reference TRBV18 and TRBJ2-3, is NAGVMQNPRHLVRRRGQEARLRCSPMKGHSHVYWYRQLPEEGLKFMVYLQKENIIDESGMPKERFSAEFPKEGPSILRIQQVVRGDSAAYFCASSPPEGLAGATTDTQYFGPGTRLTVL.

The chain combines TRBV9 with TRBJ2-3; D perhaps matches TRBD1 (5 bases). V dropped 6 bases and J dropped 4 bases, with 18 bases sitting between them. The germline V gene encodes CDR1 SGDLS and CDR2 YYNGEE. The CDR3 sequence is 15 residues long. CDR3 sequence reads: CASNGAGDRADTQYF. Written as DNA, the CDR3 is TGTGCCAGCAATGGGGCAGGAGATAGGGCAGATACGCAGTATTTT.

This clone was counted between two and nine times. The CDR3 spells CASSSTSLHEQYF. CDR3 sequence (DNA): TGTGCCAGCAGTTCCACTAGCTTACACGAGCAGTACTTC. This sequence joins TRBV7-3 and TRBJ2-7, with D tentatively TRBD2 (6 bases). The CDR3 runs to 13 residues. V was shortened by 6 bases and J by 5 bases, with 14 bases between the two germline ends. Germline values: CDR1 SGHTA, CDR2 FQGTGA.